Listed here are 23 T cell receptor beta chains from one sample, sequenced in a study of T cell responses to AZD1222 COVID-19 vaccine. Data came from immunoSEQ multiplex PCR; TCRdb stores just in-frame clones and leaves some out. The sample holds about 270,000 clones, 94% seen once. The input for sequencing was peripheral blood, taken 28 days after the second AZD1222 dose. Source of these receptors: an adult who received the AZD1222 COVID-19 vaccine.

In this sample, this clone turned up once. CDR3: CASSPWTGNNEQFF. In DNA form, the CDR3 reads TGTGCCAGCAGTCCGTGGACAGGGAACAATGAGCAGTTCTTC. The V gene is TRBV27, the J gene TRBJ2-1; TRBD1 agrees at 8 bases. The V gene's germline CDR1 is MNHEY and CDR2 SMNVEV (reference sequence). J was trimmed by 5 bases and V by 5 bases; bases with no gene match: 5. The length of the CDR3 is 14 residues.

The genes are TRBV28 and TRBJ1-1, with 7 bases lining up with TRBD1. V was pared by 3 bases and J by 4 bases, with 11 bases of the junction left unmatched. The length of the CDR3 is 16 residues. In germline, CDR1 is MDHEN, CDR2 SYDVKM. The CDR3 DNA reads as TGTGCCAGCAGTTTTGTAACAGGGGAAACGGGCACTGAAGCTTTCTTT. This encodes CASSFVTGETGTEAFF.

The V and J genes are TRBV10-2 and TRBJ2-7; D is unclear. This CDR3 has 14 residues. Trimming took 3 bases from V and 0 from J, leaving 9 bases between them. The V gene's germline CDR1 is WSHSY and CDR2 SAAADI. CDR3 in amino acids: CASSETILSYEQYF. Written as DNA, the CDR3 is TGCGCCAGCAGTGAAACCATCCTCTCCTACGAGCAGTACTTC.

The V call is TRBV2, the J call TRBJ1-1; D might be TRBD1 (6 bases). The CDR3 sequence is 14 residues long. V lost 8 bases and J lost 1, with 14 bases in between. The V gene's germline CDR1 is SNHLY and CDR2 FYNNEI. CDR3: CASLNRDTNTEAFF. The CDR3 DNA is TGTGCCAGCCTCAACCGGGACACGAACACTGAAGCTTTCTTT.

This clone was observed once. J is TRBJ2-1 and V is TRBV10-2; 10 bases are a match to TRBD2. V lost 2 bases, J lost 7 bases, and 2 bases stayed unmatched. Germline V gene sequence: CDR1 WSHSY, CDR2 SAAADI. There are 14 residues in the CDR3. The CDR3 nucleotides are TGCGCCAGCAGTGAGGTTAGCGGGGGGAATGAGCAGTTCTTC. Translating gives CASSEVSGGNEQFF.

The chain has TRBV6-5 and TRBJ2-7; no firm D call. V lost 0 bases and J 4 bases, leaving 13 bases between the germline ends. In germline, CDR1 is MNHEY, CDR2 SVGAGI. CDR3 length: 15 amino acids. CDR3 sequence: CASSYSVGSEYEQYF. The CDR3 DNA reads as TGTGCCAGCAGTTACTCTGTTGGCAGTGAGTACGAGCAGTACTTC.

The CDR3, as DNA: TGTGCCAGCAGCTCTTCGGACAGATACACTGAAGCTTTCTTT. It yields the protein CASSSSDRYTEAFF. The chain has TRBV11-2 and TRBJ1-1, with D possibly TRBD1 on 6 matching bases. The CDR3 covers 14 residues. The germline V gene encodes CDR1 SGHAT and CDR2 FQNNGV. The V end lost 4 bases, the J end lost 3 bases, and 12 bases lay between the germline ends.

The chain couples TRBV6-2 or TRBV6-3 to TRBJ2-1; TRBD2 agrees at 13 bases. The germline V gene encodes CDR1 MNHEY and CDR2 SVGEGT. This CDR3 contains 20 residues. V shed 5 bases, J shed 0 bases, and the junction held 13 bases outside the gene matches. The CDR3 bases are TGTGCCAGCAGTCCCCTTAGACTAGCGGGGGGCTTTAGCTCCTACAATGAGCAGTTCTTC. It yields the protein CASSPLRLAGGFSSYNEQFF.

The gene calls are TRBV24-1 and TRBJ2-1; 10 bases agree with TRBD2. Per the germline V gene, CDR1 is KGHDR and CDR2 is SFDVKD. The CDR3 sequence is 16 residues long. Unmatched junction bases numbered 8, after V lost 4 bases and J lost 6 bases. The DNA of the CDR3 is TGTGCCACCAGTGAATCCGGGACTAGCGTACGCAATGAGCAGTTCTTC. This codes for CATSESGTSVRNEQFF.

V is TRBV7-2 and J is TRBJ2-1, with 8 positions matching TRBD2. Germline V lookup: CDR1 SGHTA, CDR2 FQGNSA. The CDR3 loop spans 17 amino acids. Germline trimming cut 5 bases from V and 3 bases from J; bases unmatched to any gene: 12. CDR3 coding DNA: TGTGCCAGCAGCCCCGGCAGCGGGAGAGGGGTCTACAATGAGCAGTTCTTC. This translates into CASSPGSGRGVYNEQFF. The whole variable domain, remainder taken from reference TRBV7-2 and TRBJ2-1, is GAGVSQSPSNKVTEKGKDVELRCDPISGHTALYWYRQSLGQGLEFLIYFQGNSAPDKSGLPSDRFSAERTGGSVSTLTIQRTQQEDSAVYLCASSPGSGRGVYNEQFFGPGTRLTVL.

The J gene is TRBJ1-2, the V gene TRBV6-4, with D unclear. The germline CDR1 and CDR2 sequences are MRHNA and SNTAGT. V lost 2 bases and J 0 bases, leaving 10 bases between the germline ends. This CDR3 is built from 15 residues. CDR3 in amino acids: CASSDDPFPNYGYTF. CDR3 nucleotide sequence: TGTGCCAGCAGTGACGACCCCTTTCCTAACTATGGCTACACCTTC.

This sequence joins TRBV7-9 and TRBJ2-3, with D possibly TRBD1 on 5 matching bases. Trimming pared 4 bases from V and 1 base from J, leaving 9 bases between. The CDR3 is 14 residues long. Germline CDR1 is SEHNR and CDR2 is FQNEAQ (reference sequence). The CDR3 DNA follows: TGTGCCAGCAGCTCCCAGGGTGGCACAGATACGCAGTATTTT. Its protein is CASSSQGGTDTQYF.

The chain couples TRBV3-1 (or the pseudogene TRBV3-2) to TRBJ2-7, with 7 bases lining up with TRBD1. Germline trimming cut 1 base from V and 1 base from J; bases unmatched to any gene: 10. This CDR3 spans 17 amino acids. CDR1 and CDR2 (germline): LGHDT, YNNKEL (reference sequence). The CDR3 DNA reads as TGTGCCAGCAGCCAAGTGTGGAAGCCGGGACAGTCCTACGAGCAGTACTTC. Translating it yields CASSQVWKPGQSYEQYF.

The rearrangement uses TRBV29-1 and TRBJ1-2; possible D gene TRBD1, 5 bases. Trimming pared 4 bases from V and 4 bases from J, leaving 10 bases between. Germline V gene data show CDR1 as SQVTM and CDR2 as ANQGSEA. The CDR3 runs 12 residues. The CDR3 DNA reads TGCAGCGTTGCACAGGAATTCTATGGCTACACCTTC. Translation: CSVAQEFYGYTF.

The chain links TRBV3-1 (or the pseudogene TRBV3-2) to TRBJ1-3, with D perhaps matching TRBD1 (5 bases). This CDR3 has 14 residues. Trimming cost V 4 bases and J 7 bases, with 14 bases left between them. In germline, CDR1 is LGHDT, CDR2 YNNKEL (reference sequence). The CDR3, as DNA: TGTGCCAGCAGCCGGGACTCCCTGGGGAACACCATATATTTT. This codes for CASSRDSLGNTIYF.

CDR3 loop: CASSFSPPGTSGRLHTDTQYF. The CDR3 coding sequence is TGTGCCAGCAGTTTCTCCCCACCGGGGACTAGCGGGAGGTTGCACACAGATACGCAGTATTTT. V usage is TRBV27 and J usage is TRBJ2-3, with 15 bases identical to TRBD2. The V gene's germline CDR1 is MNHEY and CDR2 SMNVEV (reference sequence). This CDR3 has 21 residues. V trimming: 3 bases; J trimming: 2 bases; junction bases outside the gene matches: 15.

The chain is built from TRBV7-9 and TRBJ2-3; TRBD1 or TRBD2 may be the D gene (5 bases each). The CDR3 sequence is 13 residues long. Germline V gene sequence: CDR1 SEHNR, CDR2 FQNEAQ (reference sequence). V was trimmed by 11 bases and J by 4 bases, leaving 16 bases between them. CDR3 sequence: CAGARGVADTQYF. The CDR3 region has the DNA TGTGCCGGGGCTCGGGGAGTTGCAGATACGCAGTATTTT.

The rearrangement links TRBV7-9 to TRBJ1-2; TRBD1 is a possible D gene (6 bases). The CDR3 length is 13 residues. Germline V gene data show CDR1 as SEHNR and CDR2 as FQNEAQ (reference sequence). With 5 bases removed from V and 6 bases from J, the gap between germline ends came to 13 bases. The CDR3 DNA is TGTGCCAGCAGCAATAGGGGGGAGAATGGCTACACCTTC. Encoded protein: CASSNRGENGYTF.

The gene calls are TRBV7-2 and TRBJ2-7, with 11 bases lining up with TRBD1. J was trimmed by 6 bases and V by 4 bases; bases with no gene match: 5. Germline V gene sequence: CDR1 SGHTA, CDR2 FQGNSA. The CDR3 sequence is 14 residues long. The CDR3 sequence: CASSSGQGAFEQYF. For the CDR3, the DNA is TGTGCCAGCAGCTCCGGACAGGGGGCGTTCGAGCAGTACTTC. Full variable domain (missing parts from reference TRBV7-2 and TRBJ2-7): GAGVSQSPSNKVTEKGKDVELRCDPISGHTALYWYRQSLGQGLEFLIYFQGNSAPDKSGLPSDRFSAERTGGSVSTLTIQRTQQEDSAVYLCASSSGQGAFEQYFGPGTRLTVT.

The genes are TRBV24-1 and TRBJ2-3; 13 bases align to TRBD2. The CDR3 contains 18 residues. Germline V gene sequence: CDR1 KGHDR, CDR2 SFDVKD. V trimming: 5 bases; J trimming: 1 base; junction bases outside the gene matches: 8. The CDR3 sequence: CATSGLVGLAGGTDTQYF. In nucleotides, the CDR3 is TGTGCCACCAGTGGCCTAGTCGGACTAGCGGGAGGCACAGATACGCAGTATTTT.

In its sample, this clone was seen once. As DNA, the CDR3 is TGTGCCAGCAGGGGGGGGAGTAATTCACCCCTCCACTTT. It yields the protein CASRGGSNSPLHF. This chain connects TRBV2 to TRBJ1-6; maybe TRBD1 (5 bases). Trimming cost V 6 bases and J 6 bases, with 9 bases left between them. Germline V lookup: CDR1 SNHLY, CDR2 FYNNEI. There are 13 residues in the CDR3.

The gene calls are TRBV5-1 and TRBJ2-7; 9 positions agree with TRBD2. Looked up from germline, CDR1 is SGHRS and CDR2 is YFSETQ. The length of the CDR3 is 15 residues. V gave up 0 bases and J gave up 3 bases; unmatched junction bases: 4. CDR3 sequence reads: CASSLVLAGYYEQYF. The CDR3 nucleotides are TGCGCCAGCAGCTTGGTGCTAGCGGGATACTACGAGCAGTACTTC.

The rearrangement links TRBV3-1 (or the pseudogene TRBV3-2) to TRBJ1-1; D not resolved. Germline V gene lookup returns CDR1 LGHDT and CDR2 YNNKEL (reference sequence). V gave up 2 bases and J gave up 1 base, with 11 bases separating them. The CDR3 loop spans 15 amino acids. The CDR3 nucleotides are TGTGCCAGCAGCCAATTCGGCTTCTCGAACACTGAAGCTTTCTTT. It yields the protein CASSQFGFSNTEAFF.